This T cell receptor (beta chain) was captured by sequencing in a study of control samples from healthy donors and cancer patients. Sequenced by immunoSEQ multiplex PCR; TCRdb stores in-frame clones only, minus some. The sample includes approximately 100,000 clones, around nine tenths of them seen just once. Germline lookup yields CDR1 SNHLY and CDR2 FYNNEI. The CDR3 length is 12 residues. V was pared by 0 bases and J by 4 bases, with 4 bases between. J is TRBJ2-7 and V is TRBV2; D ambiguous. This clonotype was obtained from a woman aged 45 to 65 in good health. The specimen sequenced was blood. This chain's CDR3 is CASSEAVYEQYF. The CDR3 DNA reads as TGTGCCAGCAGTGAAGCGGTGTACGAGCAGTACTTC.